This TCR beta chain was captured in a study of cytomegalovirus exposure and HLA in healthy donors. Study observations and caveats: There were around 160 TCR beta chains listed as cytomegalovirus-associated. Cytomegalovirus status was reportedly diagnosed by the classifier with high specificity and sensitivity.

To note about this clone: Its antigen is still unknown.

Sequencing was performed with immunoSEQ multiplex PCR; in TCRdb, only in-frame clones are kept and a portion is missing. The sample lists about 69,000 clones; nearly 96% were seen once. Sequenced input: PBMCs. This clonotype was obtained from a woman between 18 and 30 years old in good health and CMV-seropositive.

The CDR3 loop is CASSPTGAYNQPQHF. The CDR3, as DNA: TGTGCCAGCAGTCCCACAGGGGCCTACAATCAGCCCCAGCATTTT. This sequence joins TRBV28 and TRBJ1-5, with 7 bases that match TRBD1. The CDR3 covers 15 residues. Germline-derived CDR1 and CDR2 are MDHEN and SYDVKM. The ends lost 5 bases at V and 3 bases at J; junction bases unmatched: 7.